Detailed here is one TCR beta chain. This entry belongs to a study of CD8 T cells in Susac syndrome. Reverse transcription of about 0.5 to 1 ug RNA was carried out with random hexamers. TCRdb fed the immunoSEQ multiplex PCR reads into MiXCR, producing one record per CDR3 protein. The profile shows approximately 260,000 distinct CDR3 sequences, around 96% of them singletons. Between the trimmed V and J ends, which lost 7 bases and 0 bases, there was a span of 10 bases. CDR1 is MDHEN, CDR2 SYDVKM, per germline. The CDR3 extends over 13 amino acids. The CD8+ and CD4+ T cells were isolated magnetically using a negative isolation approach, whereas the TEMRA cells were enriched by FACS.

The receptor was isolated from a human donor with Susac syndrome. The chain is built from TRBV28 and TRBJ2-7; D is unclear. Sequenced sample: CD4+ T cells from PBMCs. The CDR3 protein is CASIRTDSYEQYF. The CDR3 DNA is TGTGCCAGCATCCGGACCGACTCCTACGAGCAGTACTTC.